The 17 T cell receptor beta chains below all came from one sample that was sequenced in a study of shared clonotypes between healthy human individuals. Clones were sequenced by immunoSEQ multiplex PCR, and TCRdb holds only the in-frame ones, with some missing. The sample has just over 2,000,000 clones, 90% to 95% seen once. The sequencing input was naive CD4+ T cells sorted from blood. Subset defined: CD45RA+ positively selected. The origin of the receptors is a man aged 18-30 years in good health.

This sequence joins TRBV28 and TRBJ2-7; TRBD2 aligns across 8 bases. Germline V gene sequence: CDR1 MDHEN, CDR2 SYDVKM. The trim removed 6 bases at V and 3 bases at J, leaving 13 bases unmatched. The CDR3 length is 16 residues. The CDR3 loop is CASSSRGGRAIYEQYF. The DNA for the CDR3 is TGTGCCAGCAGCTCCCGGGGGGGCAGGGCTATCTACGAGCAGTACTTC.

V is TRBV4-1 and J is TRBJ2-2; TRBD2 aligns across 7 bases. This CDR3 region has 16 residues. Germline-derived CDR1 and CDR2 are MGHRA and YSYEKL. Trimming removed 6 bases from V and 1 base from J; junction bases left unmatched: 8. DNA for the CDR3: TGCGCCAGCAGGACCCGTAGCGGGCAGAACACCGGGGAGCTGTTTTTT. This translates into CASRTRSGQNTGELFF.

Comments on this clone: The sample contains more than one DNA sequence encoding this CDR3. This chain joins TRBV5-4 and TRBJ2-1, with 13 positions matching TRBD2. From germline, CDR1 is SGHNT and CDR2 YYREEE (reference sequence). With V trimmed by 0 bases and J by 5 bases, 2 bases remained unmatched. The CDR3 length is 16 residues. CDR3 sequence reads: CASSLGGTSGNNEQFF. As DNA, the CDR3 is TGTGCCAGCAGCTTGGGAGGGACTAGCGGGAACAATGAGCAGTTCTTC.

This chain uses TRBV5-6 with TRBJ1-1; D is possibly TRBD1 (6 bases). Germline V gene lookup returns CDR1 SGHDT and CDR2 YYEEEE. The CDR3 loop spans 13 amino acids. Trimming removed 1 base at V and 4 bases at J, with 8 bases between. CDR3 protein: CASSLRGSTEAFF. In DNA form, the CDR3 reads TGTGCCAGCAGCTTGAGGGGGAGCACTGAAGCTTTCTTT.

The chain is built from TRBV27 and TRBJ2-4; TRBD1 or TRBD2 may be the D gene (5 bases each). The V end lost 6 bases, the J end lost 6 bases, and 18 bases lay between the germline ends. Looked up from germline, CDR1 is MNHEY and CDR2 is SMNVEV (reference sequence). The CDR3 runs to 15 residues. CDR3 nucleotide sequence: TGTGCCAGCAGGCAGAGTGGGGGAAATAGAAACATTCAGTACTTC. It encodes CASRQSGGNRNIQYF.

The V gene is TRBV6-5, the J gene TRBJ2-2; D may correspond to TRBD1 or TRBD2 (5 bases each). V was shortened by 2 bases and J by 4 bases, with 8 bases between the two germline ends. Germline values: CDR1 MNHEY, CDR2 SVGAGI. This CDR3 comprises 14 residues. The CDR3 region is CASSYGAGTGELFF. The CDR3 DNA follows: TGTGCCAGCAGTTACGGGGCGGGCACCGGGGAGCTGTTTTTT.

The chain combines TRBV5-1 with TRBJ1-2; no clear D. Trimming shortened V by 2 bases and J by 13 bases, and 15 bases separated the two germline ends. CDR3 size: 12 residues. Germline assignment: CDR1 SGHRS and CDR2 YFSETQ. The CDR3, as DNA: TGCGCCAGCAGCTTCGGGTCAGGTGGGAGCACCTTC. Translated: CASSFGSGGSTF. Using reference TRBV5-1 and TRBJ1-2 for the parts outside the CDR3, the full variable domain is KAGVTQTPRYLIKTRGQQVTLSCSPISGHRSVSWYQQTPGQGLQFLFEYFSETQRNKGNFPGRFSGRQFSNSRSEMNVSTLELGDSALYLCASSFGSGGSTFGSGTRLTVV.

The chain links TRBV9 to TRBJ2-1; a weak D match, TRBD2 (7 bases). Trimming shortened V by 3 bases and J by 0 bases, and 13 bases separated the two germline ends. The CDR3 is made up of 16 amino acids. Germline-derived CDR1 and CDR2 are SGDLS and YYNGEE. CDR3 DNA: TGTGCCAGCAGCGGCTCGGGGGGCCGCTCCTACAATGAGCAGTTCTTC. Protein: CASSGSGGRSYNEQFF. The full variable domain, rest sourced from reference TRBV9 and TRBJ2-1, is DSGVTQTPKHLITATGQRVTLRCSPRSGDLSVYWYQQSLDQGLQFLIQYYNGEERAKGNILERFSAQQFPDLHSELNLSSLELGDSALYFCASSGSGGRSYNEQFFGPGTRLTVL.

A note on this clone: The same CDR3 can be traced to other DNA sequences in this sample. The chain joins TRBV28 to TRBJ2-7, with 9 bases matching TRBD1. The CDR3 consists of 14 residues. The J segment lost 3 bases and the V segment lost 6 bases, leaving 6 bases of the junction unmatched. The germline CDR1 and CDR2 sequences are MDHEN and SYDVKM. The CDR3 nucleotides are TGTGCCAGCAGCCTGGACAGGGGACACTACGAGCAGTACTTC. Its protein product is CASSLDRGHYEQYF. Full variable domain (remainder filled in from reference TRBV28 and TRBJ2-7): DVKVTQSSRYLVKRTGEKVFLECVQDMDHENMFWYRQDPGLGLRLIYFSYDVKMKEKGDIPEGYSVSREKKERFSLILESASTNQTSMYLCASSLDRGHYEQYFGPGTRLTVT.

This chain links TRBV2 with TRBJ2-1; maybe TRBD1 (7 bases). V was pared by 5 bases and J by 2 bases, with 13 bases between. CDR1 and CDR2 (germline): SNHLY, FYNNEI. The CDR3 is made up of 15 amino acids. The CDR3: CASSSQGGAYNEQFF. For the CDR3, the DNA is TGTGCCAGCAGTAGCCAGGGGGGAGCCTACAATGAGCAGTTCTTC.

The rearrangement links TRBV18 to TRBJ1-6, with 8 bases matching TRBD1. Losses at the gene ends were 3 bases for V and 10 bases for J; bases not matched to a gene: 5. Germline values: CDR1 KGHSH, CDR2 LQKENI. The CDR3 loop spans 14 amino acids. This chain's CDR3 is CASSPSTGESPLHF. CDR3 sequence (DNA): TGTGCCAGCTCACCCTCGACAGGGGAATCACCCCTCCACTTT.

This chain uses TRBV6-1 with TRBJ2-7; D is possibly TRBD1 (6 bases). V was clipped by 4 bases and J by 1 base, with 14 bases between them. Per germline, CDR1 MNHNS and CDR2 SASEGT. The CDR3 is 15 residues long. The CDR3 DNA reads TGTGCCAGCAGTGCCATAAAGACAGGATCCTACGAGCAGTACTTC. This encodes CASSAIKTGSYEQYF.

This chain joins TRBV27 and TRBJ2-5; the match to TRBD1 covers 8 bases. The germline V gene has CDR1 MNHEY and CDR2 SMNVEV (reference sequence). V was pared by 5 bases and J by 4 bases, with 9 bases of the junction left unmatched. The CDR3 extends over 15 amino acids. The CDR3 region is CASSPLDRVGETQYF. Written as DNA, the CDR3 is TGTGCCAGCAGTCCCCTGGACAGGGTGGGAGAGACCCAGTACTTC.

This clone was seen only once. The chain joins TRBV7-6 to TRBJ2-5, with a possible D match to TRBD2 (6 bases). Germline assignment: CDR1 SGHVS and CDR2 FNYEAQ. The V gene lost 1 base and the J gene lost 7 bases, with 10 bases spanning the gap. The CDR3 length is 13 residues. This chain's CDR3 is CASSLGRGGTQYF. The CDR3 region has the DNA TGTGCCAGCAGCTTAGGGCGGGGAGGGACCCAGTACTTC. The full variable domain, rest sourced from reference TRBV7-6 and TRBJ2-5, is GAGVSQSPRYKVTKRGQDVALRCDPISGHVSLYWYRQALGQGPEFLTYFNYEAQQDKSGLPNDRFSAERPEGSISTLTIQRTEQRDSAMYRCASSLGRGGTQYFGPGTRLLVL.

The chain is built from TRBV5-5 and TRBJ1-2, with 12 nucleotides matching TRBD1. J was trimmed by 7 bases and V by 2 bases; bases with no gene match: 6. Germline CDR1 reads SGHKS; CDR2 reads YYEKEE (reference sequence). CDR3 length: 15 amino acids. The CDR3 DNA follows: TGTGCCAGCAGCTTACCGGGACAGGGGGCTCGTGGCTACACCTTC. It codes for CASSLPGQGARGYTF.

V and J are TRBV30 and TRBJ1-4; no clear D gene. The V gene lost 0 bases and the J gene lost 8 bases, with 4 bases spanning the gap. The V gene's germline CDR1 is GTSNPN and CDR2 SVGIG (reference sequence). The CDR3 is 11 residues long. The CDR3 region is CAWSVFEKLFF. The CDR3 DNA sequence: TGTGCCTGGAGTGTCTTCGAAAAACTGTTTTTT.

The chain joins TRBV28 to TRBJ2-2; 9 bases align to TRBD1. CDR1 is MDHEN, CDR2 SYDVKM, per germline. This CDR3 is built from 16 residues. V was clipped by 6 bases and J by 3 bases; unmatched bases: 8. CDR3 residues: CASSSPGQGYTGELFF. The CDR3 DNA sequence: TGTGCCAGCAGCTCTCCGGGACAGGGCTACACCGGGGAGCTGTTTTTT.